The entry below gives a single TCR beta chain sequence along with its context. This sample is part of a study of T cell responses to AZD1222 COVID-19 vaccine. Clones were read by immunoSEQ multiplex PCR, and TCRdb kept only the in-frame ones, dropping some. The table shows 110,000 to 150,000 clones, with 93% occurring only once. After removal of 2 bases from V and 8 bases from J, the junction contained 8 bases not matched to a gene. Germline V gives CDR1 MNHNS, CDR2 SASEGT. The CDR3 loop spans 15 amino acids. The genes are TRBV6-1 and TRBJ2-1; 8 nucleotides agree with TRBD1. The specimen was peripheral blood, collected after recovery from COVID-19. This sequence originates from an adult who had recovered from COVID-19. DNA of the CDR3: TGTGCCAGCAGTGAACCTGGCAGGGGGCACGATGAGCAGTTCTTC. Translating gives CASSEPGRGHDEQFF.